The 8 T cell receptor beta chains presented below share a single source sample, sequenced in a study of cytomegalovirus exposure and HLA in healthy donors. PCR was performed using 60 Vbeta and 13 Jbeta primers. Repertoires were generated with immunoSEQ multiplex PCR, while TCRdb's copy carries only in-frame clones and drops some. This sample has 85,000 to 95,000 clones, with around 80% found just once. Sequencing input: PBMCs. All receptors derive from a man aged 25 to 40 in good health and CMV-seropositive.

The rearrangement joins TRBV18 to TRBJ1-2; 12 nucleotides line up with TRBD1. The germline gives CDR1 KGHSH, CDR2 LQKENI. The CDR3 length is 16 residues. Germline trimming cut 3 bases from V and 12 bases from J; bases unmatched to any gene: 14. In DNA form, the CDR3 reads TGTGCCAGCTCACCTGTTGGGACAGGGGGCGAGAGATGGCACACCTTC. This translates into CASSPVGTGGERWHTF.

This chain connects TRBV7-2 to TRBJ2-1; 8 bases line up with TRBD2. The germline V gene encodes CDR1 SGHTA and CDR2 FQGNSA. The V gene end was trimmed by 5 bases and the J gene end by 0 bases; junction bases not matched to a gene: 6. This CDR3 has 16 residues. CDR3 DNA sequence: TGTGCCAGCAGCCCATTTGCGGGAGGCTCCTACAATGAGCAGTTCTTC. This gives the protein CASSPFAGGSYNEQFF.

The rearrangement uses TRBV6-5 and TRBJ2-6; no clear D. This CDR3 spans 15 amino acids. Trimming took off 2 bases at V and 2 bases at J, with 7 bases between the two ends. Per germline, CDR1 MNHEY and CDR2 SVGAGI. The CDR3: CASSYTGAGANVLTF. The CDR3 region has the DNA TGTGCCAGCAGTTACACGGGTGCTGGGGCCAACGTCCTGACTTTC.

V and J are TRBV11-2 and TRBJ1-2, with TRBD1 matching 11 bases. The length of the CDR3 is 13 residues. Germline CDR1 and CDR2: SGHAT and FQNNGV. Trimming removed 6 bases from V and 7 bases from J; junction bases left unmatched: 4. The CDR3 DNA reads TGTGCCAGCAGTTGGGACAGGGGGGCTGGCTACACCTTC. It specifies CASSWDRGAGYTF.

The chain carries TRBV9 and TRBJ1-1; maybe TRBD1 (6 bases). V lost 3 bases, J lost 8 bases, and 14 bases lay in between. The CDR3 covers 13 residues. Germline V lookup: CDR1 SGDLS, CDR2 YYNGEE. The CDR3 loop reads CASSGGYREEAFF. DNA for the CDR3: TGTGCCAGCAGCGGGGGCTACAGGGAGGAAGCTTTCTTT.

J is TRBJ1-1 and V is TRBV19, with D perhaps matching TRBD1 (5 bases). Germline CDR1 is LNHDA and CDR2 is SQIVND (reference sequence). V lost 6 bases, J lost 1 base, and 18 bases lay in between. The CDR3 runs 16 residues. CDR3 DNA sequence: TGTGCCAGTAGCTCACATAAATGGGGCCGGAACACTGAAGCTTTCTTT. It translates to CASSSHKWGRNTEAFF.

The genes are TRBV7-2 and TRBJ2-4; 7 nucleotides line up with TRBD2. After removal of 5 bases from V and 7 bases from J, the junction contained 8 bases not matched to a gene. Per germline, CDR1 SGHTA and CDR2 FQGNSA. The CDR3 length is 14 residues. The CDR3 spells CASSPNSGLNIQYF. The CDR3 DNA follows: TGTGCCAGCAGCCCTAATAGCGGGCTTAACATTCAGTACTTC.

The chain employs TRBV7-3 and TRBJ2-5, with no clear D. Germline CDR1 is SGHTA and CDR2 is FQGTGA. This CDR3 is 15 amino acids long. V gave up 5 bases and J gave up 2 bases, with 15 bases separating them. The CDR3 loop reads CASSLHPNKQETQYF. CDR3 coding DNA: TGTGCCAGCAGCCTCCACCCGAACAAACAAGAGACCCAGTACTTC. Full variable domain (outside the CDR3, taken from reference TRBV7-3 and TRBJ2-5): GAGVSQTPSNKVTEKGKYVELRCDPISGHTALYWYRQSLGQGPEFLIYFQGTGAADDSGLPNDRFFAVRPEGSVSTLKIQRTERGDSAVYLCASSLHPNKQETQYFGPGTRLLVL.